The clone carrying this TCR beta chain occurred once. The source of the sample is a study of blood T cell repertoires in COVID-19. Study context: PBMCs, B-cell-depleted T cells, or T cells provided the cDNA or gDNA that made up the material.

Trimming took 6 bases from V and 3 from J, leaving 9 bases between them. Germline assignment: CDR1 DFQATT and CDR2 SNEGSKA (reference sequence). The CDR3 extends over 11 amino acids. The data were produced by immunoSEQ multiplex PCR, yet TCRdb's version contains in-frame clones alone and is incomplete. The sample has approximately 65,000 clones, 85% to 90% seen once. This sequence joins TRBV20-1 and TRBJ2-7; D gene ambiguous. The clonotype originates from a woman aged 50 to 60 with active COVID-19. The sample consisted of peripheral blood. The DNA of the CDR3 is TGCAGTGCCTCCGAGGACTACGAGCAGTACTTC. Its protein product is CSASEDYEQYF.